This T cell receptor beta chain was recovered during a study of OX40 agonist ivuxolimab in advanced cancers. Regarding the study as a whole: It was not determined which antigens were specifically recognized by the peripheral T cells that had undergone clonal expansion.

TCRdb's copy holds only in-frame clones and misses some; the assay was immunoSEQ multiplex PCR. Among fewer than 85,000 clones listed, about nine tenths were seen once. As to this clone: The antigen remains unidentified.

The sequence came from an adult with an advanced solid tumor such as melanoma, head and neck, liver or kidney cancer. The sample was CD4+ or CD8+ T cells sorted from blood, taken in a trial of the OX40 agonist ivuxolimab.

DNA of the CDR3: TGTGCCAGCAGCTTTGGGGTAGTCACTGAAGCTTTCTTT. Translating it yields CASSFGVVTEAFF. The chain couples TRBV11-3 to TRBJ1-1; no clear D. Per germline, CDR1 SGHNT and CDR2 YENEEA. Trimming removed 3 bases at V and 4 bases at J, with 9 bases between. The CDR3 spans 13 residues.